A selection of T cell receptor beta chains follows, all from one sample in a study of blood T cells in healthy people across ages. TCRdb re-called the 5' RACE reads with MiXCR, one entry per CDR3 protein. This table has over 1,200,000 distinct CDR3 sequences, roughly 60% appearing once. The sample taken for sequencing was blood. These receptor sequences come from a man between 18 and 35 years old in good health. The CDR3 runs from the conserved cysteine through the conserved F or W. A D gene is named only where the DNA matches it firmly. Where a row states a size, it is once, few, many or the class of an expanded clone; other rows omit it.

J | V | D | size | DNA | CDR3
TRBJ2-7 | TRBV3-1 | NA | few | TGTGCCAGCAGCCAAGTAGGTGAGGGGCGTTGGGAGCAGTACTTC | CASSQVGEGRWEQYF
TRBJ2-2 | TRBV10-2 | NA | NA | TGCGCCAGCAGTGACCCCTCGGGACCGAACACCGGGGAGCTGTTTTTT | CASSDPSGPNTGELFF
TRBJ2-7 | TRBV2 | TRBD2 | NA | TGTGCCAGTAGCCTAGCGGGGGCTAGAGCCCACGAGCAGTACTTC | CASSLAGARAHEQYF
TRBJ2-6 | TRBV12-5 | NA | few | TGTGCTAGTGGTGACAGCGCCTCTGGGGCCAACGTCCTGACTTTC | CASGDSASGANVLTF
TRBJ2-7 | TRBV4-1 | NA | few | TGCGCCAGCAGCCTAGCCCCCGGGTCCGGCGAGCAGTACTTC | CASSLAPGSGEQYF
TRBJ2-1 | TRBV5-6 | NA | few | TGTGCCAGCAGCTTGGCGCTTGAGCAGTTCTTC | CASSLALEQFF
TRBJ2-6 | TRBV7-2 | NA | NA | TGTGCCAGCAGCTCTCCCGGGACGGCCTTTTCTGGGGCCAACGTCCTGACTTTC | CASSSPGTAFSGANVLTF
TRBJ2-7 | TRBV27 | NA | NA | TGTGCCAGCAGTTACCTTCGCCCGGCCGCCTCCTACGAGCAGTACTTC | CASSYLRPAASYEQYF
TRBJ2-1 | TRBV12-5 | TRBD2 | NA | TGTGCTAGTGGTTTGGGGGAGGGAAGGCCCAATGAGCAGTTCTTC | CASGLGEGRPNEQFF
TRBJ2-1 | TRBV6-2/TRBV6-3 | NA | NA | TGTGCCAGCAGTTATGGCCAGGAGAAATGGTTCTTC | CASSYGQEKWFF
TRBJ1-2 | TRBV4-3 | TRBD1 | NA | TGCGCCAGCAGCCAAGTCTTTAGGGACAGGGAGGACTATGGCTACACCTTC | CASSQVFRDREDYGYTF
TRBJ2-3 | TRBV20-1 | NA | few | TGCAGTGCTAAGGTAGCGGCAAGCACAGATACGCAGTATTTT | CSAKVAASTDTQYF
TRBJ2-3 | TRBV4-3 | TRBD2 | NA | TGCGCCAGCAGCCCGGGGACTAGCGGGGTTCTAAGCACAGATACGCAGTATTTT | CASSPGTSGVLSTDTQYF
TRBJ2-3 | TRBV12-3/TRBV12-4 | TRBD1 | NA | TGTGCCAGCAGCACCTGGACAGGGCAATCCTACACAGATACGCAGTATTTT | CASSTWTGQSYTDTQYF
TRBJ2-1 | TRBV7-6 | NA | few | TGTGCCAGCAGCTTATCCCCCCCTGGACCTCTATACAATGAGCAGTTCTTC | CASSLSPPGPLYNEQFF
TRBJ2-7 | TRBV11-2 | TRBD1 | NA | TGTGCCAGCAGGACAGGGACAGACGAGCAGTACTTC | CASRTGTDEQYF
TRBJ2-5 | TRBV7-9 | NA | NA | TGTGCCAGCAGCTTAGTGGGGGCGGACAATGAGCAGTACTTC | CASSLVGADNEQYF
TRBJ2-7 | TRBV4-2 | TRBD2 | few | TGTGCCAGCAGCCAAGGTGGGACTAGCGGAATAATCTACGAGCAGTACTTC | CASSQGGTSGIIYEQYF
TRBJ1-5 | TRBV7-2 | NA | NA | TGTGCCAGCAGCTTAGACTACTCCGGATATAGCAATCAGCCCCAGCATTTT | CASSLDYSGYSNQPQHF
TRBJ2-3 | TRBV6-1 | TRBD2 | NA | TGTGCCAGCACCCTAGAGCGGGGGACCACAGATACGCAGTATTTT | CASTLERGTTDTQYF
TRBJ2-1 | TRBV5-1 | NA | NA | TGCGCCAGCAGCTTGGAATGGGGTAATGAGCAGTTCTTC | CASSLEWGNEQFF
TRBJ1-1 | TRBV7-9 | NA | NA | TGTGCCAGCAGCGAGAACAGGGCTGGGGAAGCTTTCTTT | CASSENRAGEAFF
TRBJ1-4 | TRBV21-1 | NA | many | TGTGCCGAGCCGGGGATCAATGAAAAACTGTTTTTT | CAEPGINEKLFF
TRBJ2-4 | TRBV3-1 | NA | NA | TGTGCCAGCAGCCGGGGGCTAGCCAAAAACATTCAGTACTTC | CASSRGLAKNIQYF
TRBJ2-6 | TRBV3-1 | NA | NA | TGTGCCAGCAGGCGGGCGACGGGGGCCAACGTCCTGACTTTC | CASRRATGANVLTF
TRBJ1-6 | TRBV7-2 | NA | few | TGTGCCAGCAGCCCAGGCCCCCCGGTGAATTCACCCCTCCACTTT | CASSPGPPVNSPLHF
TRBJ2-5 | TRBV4-1 | NA | NA | TGCGCCAGCAGCCAAGAAGATAATCGGGCCGAGACCCAGTACTTC | CASSQEDNRAETQYF
TRBJ2-7 | TRBV4-2 | NA | NA | TGTGCCAGCAGCCAAGTCGCAGGGGACGAGCAGTACTTC | CASSQVAGDEQYF
TRBJ2-1 | TRBV4-1 | TRBD1 | few | TGCGCCAGCAGCCCCGGACAGGCCCTCTATGTGTACAATGAGCAGTTCTTC | CASSPGQALYVYNEQFF